The rows below give T cell receptor beta chains drawn from one sample of a study of blood T cells in healthy people across ages. TCRdb called the 5' RACE reads again in MiXCR, with one record for every CDR3 protein. Of more than 800,000 distinct CDR3 sequences in the sample, 40% to 55% are singletons; the top ten hold under 20%. Sequenced sample: blood. These receptors were collected from a woman in her sixties or seventies in good health. Both conserved end residues are part of each CDR3. D genes are given only for firm matches. Clone size is not always given. Where it is, it says once, few, many or a class for expanded clones.

TRBD1	TRBV28	many	TRBJ2-7	CASSIPGQGVEQYF	TGTGCCAGCAGTATACCGGGACAGGGTGTCGAGCAGTACTTC
-	TRBV20-1	few	TRBJ2-1	CSARDVRGSSYNEQFF	TGCAGTGCTAGAGATGTTCGGGGGAGCTCCTACAATGAGCAGTTCTTC
-	TRBV15	-	TRBJ2-7	CATSRSQGTYEQYF	TGTGCCACCAGCCGCTCGCAAGGGACCTACGAGCAGTACTTC
-	TRBV4-2	many	TRBJ2-7	CASSQAGDSLEQYF	TGTGCCAGCAGCCAAGCGGGGGACTCTTTGGAGCAGTACTTC
-	TRBV27	few	TRBJ2-7	CASSSSSLAYEQYF	TGTGCCAGCAGTTCCTCTAGCTTAGCCTACGAGCAGTACTTC
TRBD1	TRBV4-2	few	TRBJ1-5	CASSQGGRGFNQPQHF	TGTGCCAGCAGCCAAGGGGGCAGGGGGTTCAATCAGCCCCAGCATTTT
TRBD1	TRBV7-2	-	TRBJ2-1	CASSGAGTGGYNEQFF	TGTGCCAGCAGCGGAGCCGGGACAGGGGGCTACAATGAGCAGTTCTTC
TRBD1	TRBV10-1	few	TRBJ2-3	CASSGQGATDTQYF	TGCGCCAGCAGCGGACAGGGGGCCACAGATACGCAGTATTTT
-	TRBV6-1	-	TRBJ2-7	CASSPRLPQESSYEQYF	TGTGCCAGCAGTCCCAGACTACCTCAGGAGAGCTCCTACGAGCAGTACTTC
TRBD2	TRBV4-3	-	TRBJ2-1	CASKPGLAEYNEQFF	TGCGCCAGCAAACCGGGACTAGCGGAGTACAATGAGCAGTTCTTC
-	TRBV10-3	-	TRBJ1-4	CAISEARTDGPKKLFF	TGTGCCATCAGTGAGGCAAGGACGGATGGACCTAAAAAACTGTTTTTT
-	TRBV4-3	-	TRBJ2-7	CASSQVRGAYEQYF	TGCGCCAGCAGCCAAGTCCGGGGAGCCTACGAGCAGTACTTC
-	TRBV21-1	few	TRBJ2-7	CASSKGLTSGTSYEQYF	TGTGCCAGCAGCAAAGGCCTTACTAGCGGGACCTCCTACGAGCAGTACTTC
-	TRBV20-1	-	TRBJ2-1	CSARGVAGADNEQFF	TGCAGTGCTAGAGGGGTGGCGGGGGCCGACAATGAGCAGTTCTTC
-	TRBV7-9	once	TRBJ2-4	CASSLGGQPSYGQYF	TGTGCCAGCAGCTTAGGTGGACAGCCTTCCTACGGGCAGTACTTC
TRBD2	TRBV20-1	few	TRBJ2-1	CSARADRSPDGGSSYNEQFF	TGCAGTGCTAGAGCCGATCGATCCCCCGATGGCGGGAGCTCCTACAATGAGCAGTTCTTC
-	TRBV12-3/TRBV12-4	-	TRBJ2-1	CASMRNEQFF	TGTGCCAGCATGCGCAATGAGCAGTTCTTC
TRBD2	TRBV3-1	few	TRBJ2-1	CASSRGGPNEQFF	TGTGCCAGCAGCCGGGGGGGTCCCAATGAGCAGTTCTTC
TRBD1	TRBV20-1	many	TRBJ1-6	CSALGQGSSYNSPLHF	TGCAGTGCCCTCGGACAGGGCAGCTCCTATAATTCACCCCTCCACTTT
-	TRBV3-1	-	TRBJ2-4	CASSHGGLNNLGKNIQYF	TGTGCCAGCAGCCACGGGGGCTTAAACAACCTAGGCAAAAACATTCAGTACTTC
TRBD2	TRBV20-1	-	TRBJ2-3	CSARGTRSGTDTQYF	TGCAGTGCTAGAGGGACTAGGAGCGGCACAGATACGCAGTATTTT
-	TRBV7-8	-	TRBJ1-1	CASSLDATGTEAFF	TGTGCCAGCAGCTTAGACGCGACGGGCACTGAAGCTTTCTTT
-	TRBV7-9	-	TRBJ2-5	CASSSSGAEQETQYF	TGTGCCAGCAGCTCTTCAGGGGCCGAGCAAGAGACCCAGTACTTC
-	TRBV20-1	-	TRBJ2-2	CSADLRYGTGELFF	TGCAGTGCCGATCTCCGCTACGGCACCGGGGAGCTGTTTTTT
TRBD2	TRBV11-2	few	TRBJ2-1	CASSDGTSGNTEQFF	TGTGCCAGCAGCGACGGGACTAGCGGGAATACTGAGCAGTTCTTC
-	TRBV20-1	few	TRBJ2-5	CSAGTGRGFWEQYF	TGCAGTGCTGGTACGGGACGGGGGTTTTGGGAGCAGTACTTC
-	TRBV4-2	-	TRBJ2-6	CASSQNRDTGANVLTF	TGTGCCAGCAGCCAGAACAGGGACACTGGGGCCAACGTCCTGACTTTC
TRBD2	TRBV27	once	TRBJ2-1	CASTLFSGSTSVYNEQFF	TGTGCCAGCACCTTGTTTTCGGGGTCGACTAGCGTATACAATGAGCAGTTCTTC
TRBD2	TRBV11-1	-	TRBJ2-5	CASGPRGGELETQYF	TGTGCCAGCGGCCCGCGCGGGGGGGAATTGGAGACCCAGTACTTC
TRBD2	TRBV20-1	-	TRBJ2-7	CSASGSGTKLAYEQYF	TGCAGTGCTAGTGGTTCAGGGACTAAGCTTGCCTACGAGCAGTACTTC
-	TRBV27	few	TRBJ2-4	CASSLRLEGNIQYF	TGTGCCAGCAGTTTACGACTAGAAGGGAACATTCAGTACTTC
-	TRBV28	-	TRBJ2-5	CASSLIGAVETQYF	TGCGCCAGCAGTCTAATAGGGGCGGTAGAGACCCAGTACTTC
-	TRBV20-1	-	TRBJ2-3	CSARDLYAGNSDTQYF	TGCAGTGCTAGAGATTTGTATGCGGGTAATTCAGATACGCAGTATTTT
TRBD2	TRBV12-3/TRBV12-4	-	TRBJ2-3	CASSLLPGLATDAQYF	TGTGCCAGCAGTTTATTGCCGGGACTAGCAACAGATGCGCAGTATTTT
TRBD2	TRBV3-1	once	TRBJ2-3	CASSHSSGSTDTQYF	TGTGCCAGCAGCCACTCTAGCGGAAGCACAGATACGCAGTATTTT
-	TRBV20-1	few	TRBJ2-5	CSASSADRLQETQYF	TGCAGTGCTAGCTCGGCGGACAGACTACAAGAGACCCAGTACTTC
-	TRBV6-1	-	TRBJ1-2	CASSTRSSPWTGQGYTF	TGTGCCAGCAGTACCCGCTCCTCGCCTTGGACGGGGCAGGGCTACACCTTC
-	TRBV2	many	TRBJ2-7	CASTPTGYEQYF	TGTGCCAGCACCCCGACAGGCTACGAGCAGTACTTC
-	TRBV20-1	few	TRBJ2-5	CSASGIQETQYF	TGCAGTGCTAGCGGGATACAAGAGACCCAGTACTTC
-	TRBV7-9	-	TRBJ2-3	CASSLRGIAVRTDTQYF	TGTGCCAGCAGCTTGAGGGGTATCGCGGTCCGCACAGATACGCAGTATTTT
TRBD2	TRBV20-1	-	TRBJ2-7	CSARGREKPYEQYF	TGCAGTGCTAGGGGGCGGGAGAAGCCCTACGAGCAGTACTTC
TRBD2	TRBV20-1	-	TRBJ2-3	CSARVVGLAVTDTQYF	TGCAGTGCTAGGGTAGTTGGGCTAGCGGTTACAGATACGCAGTATTTT
-	TRBV6-6	-	TRBJ1-2	CASTVTGTPGNYGYTF	TGTGCCAGCACAGTTACCGGGACCCCAGGAAACTATGGCTACACCTTC
-	TRBV7-9	few	TRBJ2-4	CASSLSQVKDIQYF	TGTGCCAGCAGCTTATCACAGGTTAAGGACATTCAGTACTTC